This TCR beta chain was documented in a study of cytomegalovirus exposure and HLA in healthy donors. It was with 60 Vbeta and 13 Jbeta primers that the PCR ran. The protocol was immunoSEQ multiplex PCR, while the TCRdb copy is restricted to in-frame clones and leaves out a portion. The table has 150,000 to 200,000 clones, 80% to 90% seen once. This receptor was obtained from a man aged 18 to 30 in good health and CMV-seropositive. What was sequenced was PBMCs.

CDR3 loop: CASSADSYEQYF. DNA of the CDR3: TGTGCCAGCAGCGCGGACAGCTACGAGCAGTACTTC. The J gene is TRBJ2-7, the V gene TRBV5-5, with D perhaps TRBD1 (6 bases). The CDR3 is 12 residues long. Germline lookup yields CDR1 SGHKS and CDR2 YYEKEE (reference sequence). V shed 4 bases and J shed 3 bases, with 8 bases lying between them.